The rows below give T cell receptor beta chains drawn from one sample of a study of cytomegalovirus exposure and HLA in healthy donors. This table comes from immunoSEQ multiplex PCR, and its TCRdb copy is limited to in-frame clones, with some not included. The profile shows 150,000 to 200,000 clones, roughly three quarters of them singletons. Sequencing was carried out using PBMCs. All receptors come from a male donor in good health and CMV-seronegative. Both conserved end residues are part of each CDR3. A D gene is named only where the DNA matches it firmly. The size field is filled for only some rows; it gives once, few, many or a size class.

abundance: .
j_gene: TRBJ1-2
d_gene: .
v_gene: TRBV2
CDR3nt: TGTGCCAGCAGTGAAGCGCTTGGGAGGGGGGCGAATGGCTACACCTTC
CDR3aa: CASSEALGRGANGYTF

abundance: .
j_gene: TRBJ2-2
d_gene: TRBD2
v_gene: TRBV19
CDR3nt: TGTGCCAGTAGTGTCCGGACTAGCGGGGGGAACACCGGGGAGCTGTTTTTT
CDR3aa: CASSVRTSGGNTGELFF

abundance: .
j_gene: TRBJ2-2
d_gene: .
v_gene: TRBV7-3
CDR3nt: TGTGCCAGCAGCTTGGGGAGCGCGAACACCGGGGAGCTGTTTTTT
CDR3aa: CASSLGSANTGELFF

abundance: .
j_gene: TRBJ1-1
d_gene: .
v_gene: TRBV18
CDR3nt: TGTGCCAGCTCACCGGGTAGCGGGGCGGAAACTTTCTTT
CDR3aa: CASSPGSGAETFF

abundance: few
j_gene: TRBJ1-6
d_gene: .
v_gene: TRBV7-5
CDR3nt: TGTGCCAGAAGCTCTTCCCCCTTCCTTCAAAGGGGAAATTCACCCCTCCACTTT
CDR3aa: CARSSSPFLQRGNSPLHF

abundance: .
j_gene: TRBJ1-2
d_gene: TRBD1
v_gene: TRBV7-9
CDR3nt: TGTGCCAGCAGCCCCCTCGGGACAGGGGGCAAGGGCTACACCTTC
CDR3aa: CASSPLGTGGKGYTF

abundance: .
j_gene: TRBJ2-7
d_gene: TRBD2
v_gene: TRBV7-2
CDR3nt: TGTGCCAGCAGCTTTAGCGGGGGGCTCCCCTACGAGCAGTACTTC
CDR3aa: CASSFSGGLPYEQYF

abundance: .
j_gene: TRBJ1-4
d_gene: TRBD1
v_gene: TRBV30
CDR3nt: TGTGCCTGGCGAGGACAGGCAACTAATGAAAAACTGTTTTTT
CDR3aa: CAWRGQATNEKLFF

abundance: .
j_gene: TRBJ2-7
d_gene: .
v_gene: TRBV15
CDR3nt: TGTGCCACCAGCGCACAGGGTAAGGCCCCCTACGAGCAGTACTTC
CDR3aa: CATSAQGKAPYEQYF

abundance: few
j_gene: TRBJ2-4
d_gene: .
v_gene: TRBV29-1
CDR3nt: TGCAGCGTTGTGGGGAACAGGTACTCGAACATTCAGTACTTC
CDR3aa: CSVVGNRYSNIQYF

abundance: .
j_gene: TRBJ2-7
d_gene: .
v_gene: TRBV5-4
CDR3nt: TGTGCCAGCAGCCCGGGATTCGACTACGAGCAGTACTTC
CDR3aa: CASSPGFDYEQYF

abundance: .
j_gene: TRBJ1-1
d_gene: TRBD1
v_gene: TRBV5-1
CDR3nt: TGCGCCAGCAGCCCGGGGGACAGGGACACTGAAGCTTTCTTT
CDR3aa: CASSPGDRDTEAFF

abundance: .
j_gene: TRBJ2-7
d_gene: .
v_gene: TRBV7-3
CDR3nt: TGTGCCAGCAGCTTAACGGGAGGGACACCGAGCTCCTACGAGCAGTACTTC
CDR3aa: CASSLTGGTPSSYEQYF

abundance: few
j_gene: TRBJ1-2
d_gene: TRBD1
v_gene: TRBV2
CDR3nt: TGTGCCAGCAGTGGGGACAGAAGACATGGCTACACCTTC
CDR3aa: CASSGDRRHGYTF

abundance: few
j_gene: TRBJ1-5
d_gene: .
v_gene: TRBV19
CDR3nt: TGTGCCAGTACCCACAAAGGGGAACATAGCAATCAGCCCCAGCATTTT
CDR3aa: CASTHKGEHSNQPQHF

abundance: .
j_gene: TRBJ2-1
d_gene: .
v_gene: TRBV18
CDR3nt: TGTGCCAGCTCACCAGGTCTAGCAAGCAATGAGCAGTTCTTC
CDR3aa: CASSPGLASNEQFF

abundance: .
j_gene: TRBJ2-3
d_gene: .
v_gene: TRBV19
CDR3nt: TGTGCCAGTAGCCGATCAGGGGATACGCAGTATTTT
CDR3aa: CASSRSGDTQYF

abundance: .
j_gene: TRBJ1-1
d_gene: .
v_gene: TRBV14
CDR3nt: TGTGCCAGCAGCCCAACTCGGACAGTTTTGAACACTGAAGCTTTCTTT
CDR3aa: CASSPTRTVLNTEAFF

abundance: .
j_gene: TRBJ2-3
d_gene: .
v_gene: TRBV6-5
CDR3nt: TGTGCCAGCAGTTACTCGTTCGCGGAAAATACAGATACGCAGTATTTT
CDR3aa: CASSYSFAENTDTQYF

abundance: .
j_gene: TRBJ2-5
d_gene: .
v_gene: TRBV5-4
CDR3nt: TGTGCCAGCAGCCGGTATACAGGCTCGGAGGGGGAGACCCAGTACTTC
CDR3aa: CASSRYTGSEGETQYF

abundance: .
j_gene: TRBJ1-4
d_gene: TRBD1
v_gene: TRBV6-5
CDR3nt: TGTGCCAGCAGTTACGCGAGGGGGCCGACTAATGAAAAACTGTTTTTT
CDR3aa: CASSYARGPTNEKLFF

abundance: .
j_gene: TRBJ2-7
d_gene: .
v_gene: TRBV9
CDR3nt: TGTGCCAGCAGCGTAGGAGCGGGTGCTTACCCTCGGGAGCAGTACTTC
CDR3aa: CASSVGAGAYPREQYF

abundance: .
j_gene: TRBJ1-1
d_gene: .
v_gene: TRBV4-1
CDR3nt: TGCGCCAGCAGCCAATGGGGGCAGGGGACCACTGAAGCTTTCTTT
CDR3aa: CASSQWGQGTTEAFF

abundance: .
j_gene: TRBJ2-3
d_gene: .
v_gene: TRBV18
CDR3nt: TGTGCCAGCTCATTCATAGCGGCTAGCACAGATACGCAGTATTTT
CDR3aa: CASSFIAASTDTQYF

abundance: .
j_gene: TRBJ2-6
d_gene: .
v_gene: TRBV15
CDR3nt: TGTGCCACCAGCAGAGATATTTATGGGGCCAACGTCCTGACTTTC
CDR3aa: CATSRDIYGANVLTF

abundance: .
j_gene: TRBJ2-7
d_gene: TRBD2
v_gene: TRBV5-1
CDR3nt: TGCGCCAGCAGCTTCGGCCTAGCGGGAGTCGGTATCGAGCAGTACTTC
CDR3aa: CASSFGLAGVGIEQYF

abundance: .
j_gene: TRBJ1-5
d_gene: .
v_gene: TRBV5-6
CDR3nt: TGTGCCAGCAGCCTGCGGGGGGCTGGACAGCCCCAGCATTTT
CDR3aa: CASSLRGAGQPQHF

abundance: .
j_gene: TRBJ1-3
d_gene: .
v_gene: TRBV11-2
CDR3nt: TGTGCCAGCAGCTTAGATCGCTTTTTCTCTGGCAACACCATATATTTT
CDR3aa: CASSLDRFFSGNTIYF

abundance: .
j_gene: TRBJ2-2
d_gene: TRBD1
v_gene: TRBV5-8
CDR3nt: TGTGCCAGCTGGGGACAGGGGGCGTCCGGGGAGCTGTTTTTT
CDR3aa: CASWGQGASGELFF

abundance: once
j_gene: TRBJ2-5
d_gene: .
v_gene: TRBV11-2
CDR3nt: TGTGCCAGCAGCTTATCGGTAACAGGAGCCCAAGAGACCCAGTACTTC
CDR3aa: CASSLSVTGAQETQYF

abundance: few
j_gene: TRBJ2-7
d_gene: .
v_gene: TRBV2
CDR3nt: TGTGCCAGCAACCCGACTACACAGAACGAGCAGTACTTC
CDR3aa: CASNPTTQNEQYF

abundance: once
j_gene: TRBJ1-5
d_gene: TRBD1
v_gene: TRBV28
CDR3nt: TGTGCCAGCAGGCTGGCGGACAGGCCCAATCAGCCCCAGCATTTT
CDR3aa: CASRLADRPNQPQHF

abundance: once
j_gene: TRBJ2-3
d_gene: .
v_gene: TRBV7-2
CDR3nt: TGTGCCAGCAGCGAAGGGACTTACACAGATACGCAGTATTTT
CDR3aa: CASSEGTYTDTQYF

abundance: .
j_gene: TRBJ1-1
d_gene: TRBD1
v_gene: TRBV28
CDR3nt: TGTGCCAGCAGTTTATGGTCAGGGGGCCGGGCTGAAGCTTTCTTT
CDR3aa: CASSLWSGGRAEAFF

abundance: .
j_gene: TRBJ1-6
d_gene: TRBD1
v_gene: TRBV5-8
CDR3nt: TGTGCCAGCAGCTTGGGTCCATACAGGGGGCCATCCCTCCACTTT
CDR3aa: CASSLGPYRGPSLHF

abundance: few
j_gene: TRBJ1-4
d_gene: .
v_gene: TRBV27
CDR3nt: TGTGCCAGCAGTCCTCGACAGAAGTTAGAAAAACTGTTTTTT
CDR3aa: CASSPRQKLEKLFF

abundance: .
j_gene: TRBJ2-1
d_gene: TRBD2
v_gene: TRBV7-9
CDR3nt: TGTGCCAGCAGCGACCCGGGACTAGCGGGAAATAATGAGCAGTTCTTC
CDR3aa: CASSDPGLAGNNEQFF

abundance: .
j_gene: TRBJ2-3
d_gene: TRBD2
v_gene: TRBV2
CDR3nt: TGTGCCAGCAGTATAGCGGGGCAGATCACAGATACGCAGTATTTT
CDR3aa: CASSIAGQITDTQYF

abundance: .
j_gene: TRBJ1-1
d_gene: .
v_gene: TRBV2
CDR3nt: TGTGCCAGCAGAGCCCCGGGGGGCATCCCTACTGAAGCTTTCTTT
CDR3aa: CASRAPGGIPTEAFF

abundance: .
j_gene: TRBJ2-6
d_gene: TRBD1
v_gene: TRBV28
CDR3nt: TGTGCCAGCAGTAGCCTTTCGACAGGGTGGAATGGGGCCAACGTCCTGACTTTC
CDR3aa: CASSSLSTGWNGANVLTF

abundance: .
j_gene: TRBJ1-5
d_gene: .
v_gene: TRBV5-8
CDR3nt: TGTGCCAGCAGCTCACAGGGCAATCAGCCCCAGCATTTT
CDR3aa: CASSSQGNQPQHF

abundance: .
j_gene: TRBJ2-3
d_gene: .
v_gene: TRBV5-1
CDR3nt: TGCGCCAGCAGCTCCACCGGACAGCCAGATACGCAGTATTTT
CDR3aa: CASSSTGQPDTQYF

abundance: .
j_gene: TRBJ1-1
d_gene: .
v_gene: TRBV25-1
CDR3nt: TGTGCCAGCAGTGCCGACACCTATGAAGCTTTCTTT
CDR3aa: CASSADTYEAFF

abundance: few
j_gene: TRBJ2-7
d_gene: .
v_gene: TRBV19
CDR3nt: TGTGCCAGTAGTATTAGGAACAGGGCGGGTGACGAGCAGTACTTC
CDR3aa: CASSIRNRAGDEQYF